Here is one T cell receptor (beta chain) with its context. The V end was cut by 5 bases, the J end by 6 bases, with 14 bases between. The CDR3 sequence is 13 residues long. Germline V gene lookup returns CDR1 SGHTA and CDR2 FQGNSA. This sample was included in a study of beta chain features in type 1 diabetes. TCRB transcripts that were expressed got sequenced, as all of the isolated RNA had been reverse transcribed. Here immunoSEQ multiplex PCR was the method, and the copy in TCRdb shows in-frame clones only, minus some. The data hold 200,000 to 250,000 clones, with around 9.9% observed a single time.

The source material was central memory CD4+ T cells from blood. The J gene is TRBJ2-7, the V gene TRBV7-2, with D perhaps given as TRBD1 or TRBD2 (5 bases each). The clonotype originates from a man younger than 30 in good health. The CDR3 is CASSPGAGPEQYF. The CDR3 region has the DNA TGTGCCAGCAGCCCCGGGGCAGGTCCCGAGCAGTACTTC.